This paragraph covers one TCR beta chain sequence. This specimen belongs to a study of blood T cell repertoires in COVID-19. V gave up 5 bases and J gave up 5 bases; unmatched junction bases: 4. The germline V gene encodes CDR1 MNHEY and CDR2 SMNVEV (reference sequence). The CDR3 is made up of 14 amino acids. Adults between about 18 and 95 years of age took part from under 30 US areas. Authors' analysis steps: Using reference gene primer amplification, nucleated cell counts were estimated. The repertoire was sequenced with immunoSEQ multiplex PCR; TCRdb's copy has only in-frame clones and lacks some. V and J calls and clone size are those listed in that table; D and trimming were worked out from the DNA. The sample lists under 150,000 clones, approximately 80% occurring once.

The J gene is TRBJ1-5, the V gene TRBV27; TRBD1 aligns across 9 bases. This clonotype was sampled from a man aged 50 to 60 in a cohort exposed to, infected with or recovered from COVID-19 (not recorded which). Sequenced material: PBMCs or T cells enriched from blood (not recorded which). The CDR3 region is CASSRTGDHQPQHF. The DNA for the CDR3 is TGTGCCAGCAGTCGGACAGGGGACCATCAGCCCCAGCATTTT.